Below, 28 T cell receptor beta chains from the same sample are listed, as sequenced in a study of blood T cell repertoires in COVID-19 (TCRdb year 2020). The method behind the library was the immunoSEQ multiplex PCR assay. Imported from immuneACCESS, the table was reduced by TCRdb to in-frame sequences with V and J called. These copies leave out some clones; in studies compared against another copy, an unresolved V gene accounts for under half, and the cause of the remainder is not known. This sample comprises more than 55,000 clones, 76% of them detected only once. The ten largest make up approximately 6.8% of the sample. Input material: peripheral blood. The receptor source for this set is a woman aged 50 to 60 with active or convalescent COVID-19.

CDR3 sequence: CASVLDRGNQETQYF. The DNA of the CDR3 is TGTGCCAGCGTACTGGACAGGGGGAACCAAGAGACCCAGTACTTC. V and J are TRBV2 and TRBJ2-5, with TRBD1 matching over 10 bases. Germline CDR1 reads SNHLY; CDR2 reads FYNNEI. The CDR3 totals 15 residues. V shed 8 bases and J 0 bases; nucleotides not matched to a gene: 6.

The chain is built from TRBV11-2 and TRBJ2-3; 12 bases map to TRBD2. CDR3 length: 15 residues. The germline V gene encodes CDR1 SGHAT and CDR2 FQNNGV. V shed 4 bases and J 11 bases; nucleotides not matched to a gene: 10. The CDR3 region is CASSSGTSGWEGQYF. CDR3 DNA sequence: TGTGCCAGCAGCTCCGGGACTAGCGGGTGGGAAGGGCAGTATTTT.

This chain links TRBV7-9 with TRBJ2-2; the match to TRBD2 covers 7 bases. CDR3 length equals 15 residues. Germline V gene sequence: CDR1 SEHNR, CDR2 FQNEAQ (reference sequence). V shed 5 bases and J 7 bases; nucleotides not matched to a gene: 10. CDR3 in amino acids: CASSVSGRTDGELFF. In DNA, the CDR3 is TGTGCCAGCAGCGTCTCCGGGAGGACCGACGGGGAGCTGTTTTTT.

The chain has TRBV10-3 and TRBJ2-1; maybe TRBD2 (6 bases). Trimming took 0 bases from V and 2 from J, leaving 17 bases between them. CDR1 and CDR2 from the germline V gene are ENHRY and SYGVKD. This CDR3 region has 18 residues. The CDR3 spells CAISESPITGATYNEQFF. The CDR3 region has the DNA TGTGCCATCAGTGAGTCCCCCATAACGGGAGCGACCTACAATGAGCAGTTCTTC.

This clone turned up a few times. This sequence joins TRBV6-6 and TRBJ1-2; D possibly corresponds to TRBD1 (6 bases). The CDR3 has 13 amino acids. Trimming cost V 6 bases and J 7 bases, with 15 bases left between them. The germline V gene encodes CDR1 MNHNY and CDR2 SVGAGI (reference sequence). As DNA, the CDR3 is TGTGCCAGCAGGATACGGGGGGCCGCTGGCTACACCTTC. Its translation is CASRIRGAAGYTF.

This clone has a handful of counts. This rearrangement joins TRBV2 to TRBJ2-2; 9 nucleotides agree with TRBD2. The CDR3 runs 16 residues. Germline V gene data show CDR1 as SNHLY and CDR2 as FYNNEI. Trimming cost V 6 bases and J 6 bases; bases outside gene matches: 11. The CDR3 loop is CASSGSSGRGPGELFF. In DNA, the CDR3 is TGTGCCAGCAGCGGTAGTAGCGGGAGAGGTCCCGGGGAGCTGTTTTTT.

The rearrangement uses TRBV10-3 and TRBJ2-1, with D possibly matching TRBD1 (6 bases). Deletions cut 11 bases from V and 12 bases from J, with 26 bases between. CDR1 and CDR2 from the germline V gene are ENHRY and SYGVKD. This CDR3 is 14 amino acids long. CDR3 region: CAVSDVGHRASQFF. The CDR3 DNA follows: TGTGCCGTGTCCGACGTGGGACATCGCGCTTCGCAGTTCTTC.

The rearrangement uses TRBV27 and TRBJ1-5; D is unresolved. V gave up 0 bases and J gave up 0 bases, with 12 bases separating them. The CDR3 covers 17 residues. The V gene's germline CDR1 is MNHEY and CDR2 SMNVEV (reference sequence). CDR3: CASSLSSGANSNQPQHF. Here the CDR3 DNA reads TGTGCCAGCAGTTTATCATCAGGTGCCAATAGCAATCAGCCCCAGCATTTT.

The chain carries TRBV20-1 and TRBJ1-1; the D is unclear. Germline values: CDR1 DFQATT, CDR2 SNEGSKA (reference sequence). This CDR3 spans 15 amino acids. V lost 3 bases and J lost 4, with 18 bases in between. CDR3 sequence: CSASSHTVDFTEAFF. CDR3 coding DNA: TGCAGTGCTAGTTCTCATACGGTAGATTTCACTGAAGCTTTCTTT.

The chain recombines TRBV7-2 with TRBJ2-5, with TRBD1 matching 9 bases. The CDR3 spans 15 residues. CDR1 SGHTA and CDR2 FQGNSA come from the germline V gene. After removal of 0 bases from V and 5 bases from J, the junction contained 4 bases not matched to a gene. The CDR3 is CASSLATGGWETQYF. The CDR3 bases are TGTGCCAGCAGCTTAGCCACAGGGGGCTGGGAGACCCAGTACTTC.

The chain combines TRBV19 with TRBJ1-2; 10 bases map to TRBD1. Trimming cost V 6 bases and J 3 bases; bases outside gene matches: 13. Germline CDR1 LNHDA, CDR2 SQIVND (reference sequence). This CDR3 has 17 amino acids. The CDR3 DNA reads TGTGCCAGTAGCAAAAAAAGGGACAGGGGCCGGTACTATGGCTACACCTTC. Protein sequence: CASSKKRDRGRYYGYTF.

The rearrangement joins TRBV9 to TRBJ2-7; no firm D call. V lost 4 bases to trimming and J lost 6 bases, with 14 bases between them. This CDR3 is 13 amino acids long. Looked up from germline, CDR1 is SGDLS and CDR2 is YYNGEE. The CDR3 nucleotides read TGTGCCAGCAGCCCTTGGAGATCCGGCGAGCAGTACTTC. It yields the protein CASSPWRSGEQYF.

This clone was picked up a small number of times. This chain connects TRBV7-9 to TRBJ2-3; D gene uncertain. This CDR3 is 13 amino acids long. Germline assignment: CDR1 SEHNR and CDR2 FQNEAQ (reference sequence). V shed 8 bases and J shed 1 base, with 10 bases lying between them. CDR3 amino acids: CASEDWGTDTQYF. CDR3 nucleotides: TGTGCCAGCGAAGACTGGGGCACAGATACGCAGTATTTT.

This chain joins TRBV7-9 and TRBJ2-6; weak D call: TRBD2 (5 bases). This CDR3 comprises 17 residues. V gave up 5 bases and J gave up 2 bases, with 16 bases separating them. Germline CDR1 SEHNR, CDR2 FQNEAQ (reference sequence). CDR3 coding DNA: TGTGCCAGCAGCCCCCAACCGTTCGGGGCTGGGGCCAACGTCCTGACTTTC. Translated: CASSPQPFGAGANVLTF.

The chain joins TRBV18 to TRBJ2-1; unclear D gene. The germline V gene encodes CDR1 KGHSH and CDR2 LQKENI. Between the trimmed V and J ends, which lost 8 bases and 1 base, there was a span of 9 bases. The CDR3 is made up of 13 amino acids. The CDR3 protein is CASTDTSYNEQFF. DNA for the CDR3: TGTGCCAGCACAGACACTTCCTACAATGAGCAGTTCTTC.

This clone was found a few times. The chain joins TRBV3-1 (or the pseudogene TRBV3-2) to TRBJ1-5, with D maybe TRBD1 (5 bases). V lost 1 base to trimming and J lost 7 bases, with 11 bases between them. The CDR3 has 14 amino acids. Per the germline V gene, CDR1 is LGHDT and CDR2 is YNNKEL (reference sequence). CDR3 in amino acids: CASSQGGGGQPQHF. CDR3 DNA: TGTGCCAGCAGCCAAGGGGGGGGTGGGCAGCCCCAGCATTTT.

V and J are TRBV5-4 and TRBJ2-2, with TRBD2 as a possible D gene (5 bases). CDR3 length: 14 residues. The V end was cut by 1 base, the J end by 6 bases, with 10 bases between. Germline V lookup: CDR1 SGHNT, CDR2 YYREEE (reference sequence). Written as DNA, the CDR3 is TGTGCCAGCAGCTTGCGATGGGAGCCCGGGGAGCTGTTTTTT. It specifies CASSLRWEPGELFF.

The chain combines TRBV9 with TRBJ1-5, with TRBD1 matching 10 bases. Germline lookup yields CDR1 SGDLS and CDR2 YYNGEE. The V and J ends lost 4 bases and 1 base, in that order; junction bases with no gene match: 2. The CDR3 is 15 amino acids. CDR3 residues: CASSSGQGSNQPQHF. The CDR3 nucleotides read TGTGCCAGCAGCTCGGGACAGGGGAGCAATCAGCCCCAGCATTTT.

The chain is built from TRBV6-5 and TRBJ2-2; possible D gene TRBD2, 6 bases. The CDR3 is 15 residues long. Germline V lookup: CDR1 MNHEY, CDR2 SVGAGI. Trimming took 7 bases from V and 4 from J, leaving 16 bases between them. As DNA, the CDR3 is TGTGCCAGCACCATGACTAGGCGAGGCACCGGGGAGCTGTTTTTT. Translation: CASTMTRRGTGELFF.

This chain connects TRBV9 to TRBJ2-1, with D possibly being TRBD2 (5 bases). This CDR3 is built from 17 residues. V gave up 3 bases and J gave up 3 bases, with 19 bases separating them. Germline CDR1 reads SGDLS; CDR2 reads YYNGEE. This chain's CDR3 is CASSEPSIGGVYNEQFF. CDR3 DNA: TGTGCCAGCAGCGAGCCCTCGATTGGAGGCGTCTACAATGAGCAGTTCTTC.

The chain uses TRBV3-1 (or the pseudogene TRBV3-2) and TRBJ2-7; D remains ambiguous. The V gene lost 1 base and the J gene lost 0 bases, with 13 bases spanning the gap. This CDR3 spans 16 amino acids. Per germline, CDR1 LGHDT and CDR2 YNNKEL (reference sequence). The CDR3 sequence: CASSQVSADISYEQYF. The CDR3 coding sequence is TGTGCCAGCAGCCAAGTGAGCGCGGATATCTCCTACGAGCAGTACTTC.

This clone was seen a few times. A much larger clone differs from this one at a single base, so this may be a read error. The genes are TRBV12-3 or TRBV12-4 and TRBJ1-1; possibly TRBD1 for D (5 bases). The CDR3 covers 13 residues. Trimming removed 3 bases at V and 1 base at J, with 6 bases between. In DNA, the CDR3 is TGTGCCAGCAGTTTTCAGGGGAACACTGAAGCTTTCTTT. Protein product: CASSFQGNTEAFF.

J is TRBJ2-4 and V is TRBV27, with TRBD2 matching 9 bases. The CDR3 length is 15 residues. V was pared by 5 bases and J by 3 bases, with 5 bases of the junction left unmatched. Germline V gives CDR1 MNHEY, CDR2 SMNVEV (reference sequence). The CDR3 region is CASSRLAEGKNIQYF. For the CDR3, the DNA is TGTGCCAGCAGTCGACTAGCGGAGGGCAAAAACATTCAGTACTTC.

This chain joins TRBV10-3 and TRBJ2-2; 8 bases fit TRBD1. CDR1 is ENHRY and CDR2 is SYGVKD in the germline V gene. This CDR3 has 13 amino acids. J was trimmed by 5 bases and V by 7 bases; bases with no gene match: 3. CDR3 amino acids: CAITGTGTGELFF. As DNA, the CDR3 is TGTGCCATCACCGGGACAGGAACCGGGGAGCTGTTTTTT.

The chain carries TRBV28 and TRBJ2-2; TRBD2 matches 7 bases. Germline CDR1 is MDHEN and CDR2 is SYDVKM. This CDR3 contains 15 residues. V was pared by 2 bases and J by 4 bases, with 4 bases of the junction left unmatched. CDR3 sequence reads: CASSLASGITGELFF. The DNA for the CDR3 is TGTGCCAGCAGTTTAGCTAGCGGAATCACCGGGGAGCTGTTTTTT.

The chain links TRBV19 to TRBJ1-5, with 7 bases fitting TRBD1. The CDR3 runs 16 residues. The V segment lost 2 bases and the J segment 3 bases; nucleotides outside the gene matches: 7. CDR1 and CDR2 (germline): LNHDA, SQIVND (reference sequence). The CDR3 DNA reads as TGTGCCAGTAGTATATTGGCGACAGGGATCAATCAGCCCCAGCATTTT. It is translated as CASSILATGINQPQHF.

The chain is built from TRBV9 and TRBJ2-1, with 11 bases that match TRBD2. Unmatched junction bases numbered 2, after V lost 2 bases and J lost 7 bases. Germline values: CDR1 SGDLS, CDR2 YYNGEE. The CDR3 spans 14 residues. CDR3 sequence (DNA): TGTGCCAGCAGCGTCTTAGCGGGGGGGAATGAGCAGTTCTTC. It encodes CASSVLAGGNEQFF.

The rearrangement links TRBV19 to TRBJ1-2; TRBD1 agrees at 7 bases. CDR1 and CDR2 (germline): LNHDA, SQIVND (reference sequence). The CDR3 has 15 amino acids. With 5 bases clipped from V and 1 base from J, the junction kept 7 bases outside the gene matches. CDR3 nucleotides: TGTGCCAGTAGTCCCCGGGACAGAGATAACTATGGCTACACCTTC. Its translation: CASSPRDRDNYGYTF.